A single sample is the source of the 15 T cell receptor beta chains below, sequenced in a study of cytomegalovirus exposure and HLA in healthy donors. Profiled with immunoSEQ multiplex PCR; TCRdb holds only in-frame clones, not every one. Of 220,000 or so clones in the sample, 75% to 90% were seen once. The specimen sequenced was PBMCs. These receptors all stem from a woman aged 25 to 39 in good health and CMV-seropositive.

V is TRBV2 and J is TRBJ2-1, with 15 bases aligning to TRBD2. Germline V gene sequence: CDR1 SNHLY, CDR2 FYNNEI. V gave up 6 bases and J gave up 9 bases; unmatched junction bases: 9. CDR3 length: 16 residues. The CDR3 DNA follows: TGTGCCAGCAGACGGACTAGCGGGAGGGGATCCGGTGAGCAGTTCTTC. This gives the protein CASRRTSGRGSGEQFF.

This chain joins TRBV27 and TRBJ2-7; tentative D call: TRBD1 (6 bases). In germline, CDR1 is MNHEY, CDR2 SMNVEV (reference sequence). This CDR3 region has 13 residues. V lost 6 bases, J lost 7 bases, and 16 bases lay in between. The CDR3 sequence is CASRDSGPREQYF. CDR3 bases: TGTGCCAGCAGGGACAGCGGACCTAGGGAGCAGTACTTC.

V is TRBV18 and J is TRBJ2-5, with D tentatively TRBD1 (7 bases). Per the germline V gene, CDR1 is KGHSH and CDR2 is LQKENI. The CDR3 length is 17 residues. Between the trimmed V and J ends, which lost 0 bases and 7 bases, there was a span of 21 bases. The CDR3 protein is CASSPPSRGEAPGTQYF. The CDR3 DNA reads TGTGCCAGCTCACCACCGAGCAGGGGGGAAGCCCCAGGGACCCAGTACTTC.

The chain links TRBV2 to TRBJ1-2; no clear D. The CDR3 is made up of 12 amino acids. The V end was cut by 1 base, the J end by 6 bases, with 6 bases between. CDR1 is SNHLY, CDR2 FYNNEI, per germline. In nucleotides, the CDR3 is TGTGCCAGCAGTGAAGTCCAGAATGGCTACACCTTC. Its protein product is CASSEVQNGYTF.

In its sample, this clone was seen once. This chain connects TRBV25-1 to TRBJ2-2; 8 bases fit TRBD1. Germline trimming cut 7 bases from V and 4 bases from J; bases unmatched to any gene: 11. Germline V gene sequence: CDR1 MGHDK, CDR2 SYGVNS. The CDR3 sequence is 16 residues long. The CDR3 loop reads CASTRGQGESTGELFF. The CDR3 bases are TGTGCCAGCACCCGAGGACAGGGTGAGAGCACCGGGGAGCTGTTTTTT.

This clone has more than one count but fewer than ten. The chain has TRBV23-1 and TRBJ1-1; D is possibly TRBD1 (6 bases). TRBV23-1 is annotated as an ORF whose role is uncertain. Deletions cut 2 bases from V and 0 bases from J, with 16 bases between. The CDR3 has 17 residues. The CDR3 is CASSQVRTVPMNTEAFF. The CDR3 nucleotides are TGCGCCAGCAGTCAAGTGAGGACAGTACCAATGAACACTGAAGCTTTCTTT.

As DNA, the CDR3 is TGCGCCAGCAGCCCGGATCCGGGGGGGTATGGCTACACCTTC. Translated, it gives CASSPDPGGYGYTF. The J gene is TRBJ1-2, the V gene TRBV5-1, with D possibly matching TRBD1 (5 bases). V was trimmed by 4 bases and J by 5 bases, leaving 15 bases between them. CDR1 and CDR2 from the germline V gene are SGHRS and YFSETQ. The CDR3 is made up of 14 amino acids.

Here the CDR3 reads CASSSSGLGGEGYTF. The CDR3 DNA reads as TGTGCCAGCAGTTCATCGGGGTTGGGGGGCGAGGGCTACACCTTC. The chain has TRBV28 and TRBJ1-2, with D perhaps TRBD1 (6 bases). Per germline, CDR1 MDHEN and CDR2 SYDVKM. The V end lost 4 bases, the J end lost 8 bases, and 20 bases lay between the germline ends. CDR3 length equals 15 residues.

This clone was counted once. The chain joins TRBV5-5 to TRBJ2-7, with 10 bases that match TRBD1. With 3 bases clipped from V and 3 bases from J, the junction kept 0 bases outside the gene matches. Germline assignment: CDR1 SGHKS and CDR2 YYEKEE (reference sequence). The CDR3 loop spans 13 amino acids. The CDR3 DNA is TGTGCCAGCAGCTGGACAGGGGGCTACGAGCAGTACTTC. Its protein product is CASSWTGGYEQYF.

The chain is built from TRBV29-1 and TRBJ2-7; D is unclear. Germline V gene sequence: CDR1 SQVTM, CDR2 ANQGSEA. V was clipped by 7 bases and J by 10 bases, with 23 bases between them. The CDR3 consists of 13 residues. Here the CDR3 reads CSDTYVFSLEQYF. The CDR3 DNA follows: TGCAGCGACACGTACGTTTTTTCCCTAGAACAGTACTTC.

The chain recombines TRBV28 with TRBJ2-7; a possible D gene is TRBD2 (7 bases). Germline assignment: CDR1 MDHEN and CDR2 SYDVKM. The V gene lost 4 bases and the J gene lost 6 bases, with 19 bases spanning the gap. The CDR3 is 15 residues long. The CDR3 spells CASSSLGGGLSEQYF. In DNA form, the CDR3 reads TGTGCCAGCAGTTCTCTTGGCGGGGGCCTCAGCGAGCAGTACTTC.

The rearrangement links TRBV5-1 to TRBJ1-2; 9 nucleotides align to TRBD1. J lost 4 bases, V lost 2 bases, and 15 bases had no gene match. The CDR3 extends over 18 amino acids. CDR1 SGHRS and CDR2 YFSETQ come from the germline V gene. The CDR3 DNA sequence: TGCGCCAGCAGCTTTTCCGGGACAGGGTTGCCTCGGGGCTATGGCTACACCTTC. This sequence encodes CASSFSGTGLPRGYGYTF.

The rearrangement links TRBV2 to TRBJ1-2; D remains ambiguous. With 7 bases removed from V and 8 bases from J, the gap between germline ends came to 29 bases. The CDR3 is 17 amino acids. The V gene's germline CDR1 is SNHLY and CDR2 FYNNEI. The CDR3 spells CASKRLKIPGPKMGYTF. For the CDR3, the DNA is TGTGCCAGCAAACGTTTGAAAATCCCCGGGCCAAAAATGGGCTACACCTTC.

The genes are TRBV12-5 and TRBJ2-1, with D possibly being TRBD2 (5 bases). CDR1 and CDR2 from the germline V gene are LGHNT and FRNRAP. The CDR3 runs to 13 residues. The V and J ends lost 3 bases and 7 bases respectively, with 10 bases between them. The CDR3 nucleotides read TGTGCTAGTGGTTTTGGCGAGCGGAATGAGCAGTTCTTC. Protein sequence: CASGFGERNEQFF.

This chain joins TRBV28 and TRBJ2-1; the match to TRBD1 covers 9 bases. The CDR3 has 15 residues. Germline assignment: CDR1 MDHEN and CDR2 SYDVKM. V shed 6 bases, J shed 0 bases, and the junction held 3 bases outside the gene matches. DNA for the CDR3: TGTGCCAGCAGGCTGACAGGGGGCTCCTACAATGAGCAGTTCTTC. It yields the protein CASRLTGGSYNEQFF.